This TCR beta chain derives from a study of somatic mutations in cytotoxic T cells in rheumatoid arthritis. Study context: Patient blood (around 30 ml EDTA) was taken immediately after diagnosis and before treatment. Selected T-cell populations stained with V beta antibodies were isolated by flow sorting to nearly 100% purity; these included V beta1+ cells subjected to TCRB sequencing. Study conclusions and caveats: Age was associated with higher CD8+ clonality in rheumatoid arthritis patients, not in healthy controls.

CD4+ cells and CD8+ cells were each obtained through positive magnetic bead selection, and their purity was assessed by flow cytometry. This clone showed up just a few times. The antigen remains unidentified. Repertoires were generated with immunoSEQ multiplex PCR, while TCRdb's copy carries only in-frame clones and drops some. The sample contains approximately 15,000 clones, 70% to 75% of which appear only once. V was cut by 3 bases and J by 1 base, with 15 bases left in between. The CDR3 is 16 residues long. CDR1 is MDHEN and CDR2 is SYDVKM in the germline V gene. The chain recombines TRBV28 with TRBJ2-5; D remains unclear. The sequencing input was CD8+ T cells sorted from blood. The source is an adult with rheumatoid arthritis. CDR3 sequence: CASSFPVGPPQETQYF. The CDR3 bases are TGTGCCAGCAGTTTCCCCGTGGGCCCCCCCCAAGAGACCCAGTACTTC.